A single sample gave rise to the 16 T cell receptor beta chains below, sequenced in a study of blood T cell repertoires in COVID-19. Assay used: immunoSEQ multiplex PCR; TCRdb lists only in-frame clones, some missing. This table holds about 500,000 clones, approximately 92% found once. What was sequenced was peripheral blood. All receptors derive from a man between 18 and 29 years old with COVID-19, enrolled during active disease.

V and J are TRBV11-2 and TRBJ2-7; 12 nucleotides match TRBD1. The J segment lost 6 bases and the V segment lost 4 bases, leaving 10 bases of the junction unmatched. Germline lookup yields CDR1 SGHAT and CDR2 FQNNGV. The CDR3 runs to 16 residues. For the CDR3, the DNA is TGTGCCAGCAGCTCATGGGACAGGGGGCTTTCATTCGAGCAGTACTTC. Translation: CASSSWDRGLSFEQYF.

Written as DNA, the CDR3 is TGCGCCAGCAGCTTGGATCCGGGTCTGCCGTACACCGGGGAGCTGTTTTTT. It translates to CASSLDPGLPYTGELFF. The chain employs TRBV5-1 and TRBJ2-2; D call uncertain. The CDR3 totals 17 residues. V was trimmed by 0 bases and J by 3 bases, leaving 15 bases between them. CDR1 and CDR2 (germline): SGHRS, YFSETQ.

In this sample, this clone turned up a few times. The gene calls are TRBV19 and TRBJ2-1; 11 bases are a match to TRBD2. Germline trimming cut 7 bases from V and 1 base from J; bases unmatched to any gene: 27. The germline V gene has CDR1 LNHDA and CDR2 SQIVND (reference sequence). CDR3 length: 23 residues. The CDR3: CASTLGQGRFSGTSGNSYNEQFF. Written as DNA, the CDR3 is TGTGCCAGTACCCTCGGGCAGGGGAGGTTCTCCGGGACTAGCGGTAATTCCTACAATGAGCAGTTCTTC.

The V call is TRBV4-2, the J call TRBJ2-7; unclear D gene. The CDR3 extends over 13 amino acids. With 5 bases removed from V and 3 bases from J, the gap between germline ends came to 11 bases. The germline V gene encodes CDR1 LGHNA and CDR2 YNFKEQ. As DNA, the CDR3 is TGTGCCAGCAGCGGTCCAGGTGTCTACGAGCAGTACTTC. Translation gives CASSGPGVYEQYF.

CDR3 DNA sequence: TGTGCCAGCAGCTTAGATAGGGAGGTAGAGCAGTTCTTC. It codes for CASSLDREVEQFF. V and J are TRBV11-3 and TRBJ2-1; D perhaps matches TRBD2 (6 bases). Germline loops: CDR1 SGHNT, CDR2 YENEEA. V lost 0 bases and J lost 10, with 10 bases in between. The CDR3 covers 13 residues.

CDR3 DNA sequence: TGCGCCAGCAGTGAGTCTTTACCGGGAGGCTACAATGAGCAGTTCTTC. It encodes CASSESLPGGYNEQFF. V is TRBV10-1 and J is TRBJ2-1, with TRBD2 identical over 7 bases. V lost 0 bases, J lost 3 bases, and 5 bases stayed unmatched. Germline CDR1 and CDR2: WNHNN and SYGVQD (reference sequence). This CDR3 is built from 16 residues.

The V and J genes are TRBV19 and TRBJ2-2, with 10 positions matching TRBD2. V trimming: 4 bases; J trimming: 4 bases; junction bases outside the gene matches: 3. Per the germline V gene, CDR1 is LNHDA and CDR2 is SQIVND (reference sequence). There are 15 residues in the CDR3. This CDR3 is CASSTWTSGTGELFF. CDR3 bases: TGTGCCAGTAGTACCTGGACTAGCGGCACCGGGGAGCTGTTTTTT. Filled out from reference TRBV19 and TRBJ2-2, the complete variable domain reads DGGITQSPKYLFRKEGQNVTLSCEQNLNHDAMYWYRQDPGQGLRLIYYSQIVNDFQKGDIAEGYSVSREKKESFPLTVTSAQKNPTAFYLCASSTWTSGTGELFFGEGSRLTVL.

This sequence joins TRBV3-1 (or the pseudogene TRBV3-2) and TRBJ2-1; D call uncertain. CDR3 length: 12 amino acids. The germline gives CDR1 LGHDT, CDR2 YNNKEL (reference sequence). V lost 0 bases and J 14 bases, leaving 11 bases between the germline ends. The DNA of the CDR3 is TGTGCCAGCAGCCAAGAAAGACACAGCAAGTTCTTC. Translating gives CASSQERHSKFF.

CDR3: CASSASGYYTDTQYF. CDR3 in DNA: TGTGCCAGCAGCGCGAGCGGATACTACACAGATACGCAGTATTTT. V and J are TRBV9 and TRBJ2-3, with D perhaps TRBD2 (5 bases). Trimming took 3 bases from V and 2 from J, leaving 13 bases between them. The CDR3 spans 15 residues. In germline, CDR1 is SGDLS, CDR2 YYNGEE.

This chain's CDR3 is CASSVGQGGEKLFF. For the CDR3, the DNA is TGTGCCAGCAGCGTCGGACAGGGCGGTGAAAAACTGTTTTTT. This chain connects TRBV2 to TRBJ1-4; TRBD1 matches at 8 bases. V trimming: 6 bases; J trimming: 7 bases; junction bases outside the gene matches: 7. CDR3 length: 14 residues. Germline-derived CDR1 and CDR2 are SNHLY and FYNNEI.

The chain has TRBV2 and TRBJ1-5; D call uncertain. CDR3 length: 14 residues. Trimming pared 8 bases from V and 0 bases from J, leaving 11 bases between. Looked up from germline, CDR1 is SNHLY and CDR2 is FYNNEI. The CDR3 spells CASGYSYSNQPQHF. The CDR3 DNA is TGTGCCAGCGGGTACAGTTATAGCAATCAGCCCCAGCATTTT.

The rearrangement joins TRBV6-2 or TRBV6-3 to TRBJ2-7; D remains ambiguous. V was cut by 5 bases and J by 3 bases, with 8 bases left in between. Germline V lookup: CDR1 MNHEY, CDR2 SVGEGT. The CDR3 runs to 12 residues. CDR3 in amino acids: CASSPPGYEQYF. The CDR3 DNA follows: TGTGCCAGCAGTCCCCCGGGCTACGAGCAGTACTTC.

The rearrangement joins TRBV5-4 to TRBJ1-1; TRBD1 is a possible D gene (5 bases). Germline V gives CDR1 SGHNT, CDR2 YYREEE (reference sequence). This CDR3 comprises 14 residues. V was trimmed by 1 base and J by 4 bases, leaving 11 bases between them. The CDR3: CASSLYGQGTEAFF. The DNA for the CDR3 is TGTGCCAGCAGCTTGTACGGGCAGGGCACTGAAGCTTTCTTT.

CDR3 bases: TGTGCCAGCAGTCAAATGACAGCGATGAACACTGAAGCTTTCTTT. It is translated as CASSQMTAMNTEAFF. The gene calls are TRBV2 and TRBJ1-1, with D perhaps matching TRBD1 (5 bases). The CDR3 length is 15 residues. Per germline, CDR1 SNHLY and CDR2 FYNNEI. V was trimmed by 5 bases and J by 0 bases, leaving 13 bases between them.

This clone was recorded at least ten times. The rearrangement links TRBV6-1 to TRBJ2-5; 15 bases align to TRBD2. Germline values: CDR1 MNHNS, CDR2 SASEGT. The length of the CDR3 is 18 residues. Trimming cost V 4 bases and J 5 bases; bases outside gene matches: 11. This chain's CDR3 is CASSGTSGGDLYRETQYF. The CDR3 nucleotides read TGTGCCAGCAGTGGGACTAGCGGGGGGGACCTCTACAGGGAGACCCAGTACTTC.

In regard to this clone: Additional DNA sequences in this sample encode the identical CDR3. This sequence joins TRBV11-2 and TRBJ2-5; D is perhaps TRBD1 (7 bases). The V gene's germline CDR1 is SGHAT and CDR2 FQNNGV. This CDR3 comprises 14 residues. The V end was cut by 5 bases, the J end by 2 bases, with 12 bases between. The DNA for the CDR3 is TGTGCCAGCAGCCGCGGGACAGTTCAAGAGACCCAGTACTTC. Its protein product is CASSRGTVQETQYF.